The text below deals with one T cell receptor (beta chain). V lost 4 bases and J lost 0, with 7 bases in between. This CDR3 has 15 residues. Germline CDR1 reads LGHNA; CDR2 reads YSLEER. Sequenced material consisted of expressed TCRB transcripts (all of the isolated RNA was reverse transcribed). Libraries were prepared by immunoSEQ multiplex PCR; TCRdb keeps only in-frame clonotypes and omits some of them. This sample has about 930,000 clones, with roughly 17% found just once. The sample belongs to a study of beta chain features in type 1 diabetes. Source material: naive CD4+ T cells from blood. The clonotype comes from a woman aged 18-29 years in good health. This chain joins TRBV4-3 and TRBJ2-6, with D possibly matching TRBD1 (5 bases). The CDR3 loop reads CASSPQASGANVLTF. The CDR3 DNA sequence: TGCGCCAGCAGCCCACAGGCCTCTGGGGCCAACGTCCTGACTTTC.